This T cell receptor beta chain appears in the sequencing data of a study of T-cell reconstitution after alpha-beta-depleted transplantation in children. Study outcomes and limitations: The high TCRbeta diversity at day 60 in some patients came from surviving recipient T cells and thymic progenitors. T cells produced anew were the main source of T-cell counts and diversity one year after transplant. Where alpha-beta T cells came from about two months after transplant was reportedly several hundred expanded graft clones.

This clonotype was observed a handful of times. Antigen unknown. The CDR3 is 12 amino acids. The germline CDR1 and CDR2 sequences are DFQATT and SNEGSKA (reference sequence). The V segment lost 3 bases and the J segment 5 bases; nucleotides outside the gene matches: 4. Preparation of the TCRbeta library was carried out with unique molecular identifiers. TCRdb passed the PCR reads through MiXCR, listing each CDR3 protein once. The sample yields approximately 400,000 distinct CDR3 sequences, 16% seen once. V usage is TRBV20-1 and J usage is TRBJ2-7, with TRBD1 matching 7 bases. This material consisted of PBMCs, mostly from graft donor cells, taken 360 days after TCRalphabeta/CD19-depleted stem cell transplant. The TCR comes from a boy younger than two who had a stem cell transplant for Wiskott-Aldrich syndrome, so the T cells may come from the graft donor. The CDR3 is CSARRTGNEQYF. The CDR3 DNA reads as TGCAGTGCTAGGAGGACAGGAAACGAGCAGTACTTC.